This T cell receptor (beta chain) comes out of a study of T cells in Graves' hyperthyroidism and ophthalmopathy. Trimming removed 3 bases from V and 0 bases from J; junction bases left unmatched: 10. Per the germline V gene, CDR1 is ENHRY and CDR2 is SYGVKD. This CDR3 region has 17 residues. Details on this clonotype: The antigen is unknown. A much larger clone differs by one base, so this may be a read error.

Study-level points and caveats: Onset of ophthalmopathy came a median around 7.1 months after the model predicted it.

RNA transcripts yielded amplified TCR beta CDR3 regions. Initially, a first-round RT-PCR of the TCR CDR3 employed the HTBI primer set. In TCRdb, the multiplex PCR reads were re-called with MiXCR into one record per CDR3 protein. In the table there are under 400,000 distinct CDR3 sequences, approximately 17% of which are singletons. The chain combines TRBV10-3 with TRBJ1-1; 7 positions agree with TRBD1. The sequencing sample was made of blood. This sequence was found in a man aged 25-40 years with Graves' hyperthyroidism. This CDR3 is CAISEHYLTGLNTEAFF. The CDR3, as DNA: TGTGCCATCAGTGAACACTATTTGACAGGGTTGAACACTGAAGCTTTCTTT.